A selection of T cell receptor beta chains follows, all from one sample in a study of blood T cell repertoires in COVID-19. Using immunoSEQ multiplex PCR, the repertoire was profiled, and TCRdb retains in-frame clones only, with some absent. The data hold approximately 100,000 clones, with roughly 85% observed a single time. The sequenced sample was peripheral blood. These TCRs come from a woman aged 60 to 75 with acute or convalescent COVID-19. Both conserved end residues are part of each CDR3. A D gene is named only where the DNA matches it firmly. A clone size is listed for some rows: how often the clone was seen (once, few, many), or a class if it is expanded.

. | TRBJ1-2 | TRBV5-1 | . | CASRAGNTLLANYGYTF | TGCGCCAGCAGGGCCGGGAATACACTACTAGCTAACTATGGCTACACCTTC
. | TRBJ2-2 | TRBV4-2 | . | CASSPDRLTGELFF | TGTGCCAGCAGCCCAGACAGGTTGACCGGGGAGCTGTTTTTT
. | TRBJ2-2 | TRBV12-3/TRBV12-4 | . | CATGGYTGELFF | TGTGCCACCGGGGGATACACCGGGGAGCTGTTTTTT
. | TRBJ1-3 | TRBV7-2 | . | CASSLEPGYGNTIYF | TGTGCCAGCAGCTTAGAGCCAGGGTATGGAAACACCATATATTTT
. | TRBJ1-3 | TRBV20-1 | . | CSASRRSGGTGNTIYF | TGCAGTGCTAGTCGCAGAAGTGGGGGCACTGGAAACACCATATATTTT
. | TRBJ1-3 | TRBV6-6 | . | CASGGQTGNTIYF | TGTGCCAGCGGAGGCCAGACTGGAAACACCATATATTTT
. | TRBJ1-1 | TRBV6-2/TRBV6-3 | . | CASSYSSRQGEAFF | TGTGCCAGCAGTTACTCGAGTCGTCAGGGCGAAGCTTTCTTT
. | TRBJ1-1 | TRBV2 | . | CASSVQFNTEAFF | TGTGCCAGCAGTGTACAGTTCAACACTGAAGCTTTCTTT
. | TRBJ2-3 | TRBV4-1 | TRBD1 | CASSLTSGQGAADTQYF | TGCGCCAGCAGCCTAACAAGCGGACAGGGGGCCGCAGATACGCAGTATTTT
. | TRBJ1-1 | TRBV30 | . | CAWSVSRGDTEAFF | TGTGCCTGGAGTGTAAGCCGGGGTGACACTGAAGCTTTCTTT
. | TRBJ1-4 | TRBV5-1 | . | CATKTGIGATNEKLFF | TGCGCCACCAAAACAGGCATAGGCGCAACTAATGAAAAACTGTTTTTT
. | TRBJ2-7 | TRBV4-3 | TRBD1 | CASSQDRGLDEQYF | TGCGCCAGCAGCCAGGACAGGGGGCTCGACGAGCAGTACTTC
. | TRBJ1-5 | TRBV13 | . | CASSERRGGGNQPQHF | TGTGCCAGCAGCGAGAGGAGGGGAGGCGGCAATCAGCCCCAGCATTTT
. | TRBJ2-7 | TRBV3-1/TRBV3-2 | . | CASSQEYLSSYEQYF | TGTGCCAGCAGCCAAGAATACCTCAGCTCCTACGAGCAGTACTTC
. | TRBJ2-3 | TRBV10-2 | TRBD2 | CASRPWTSGDGTDTQYF | TGCGCCAGCAGGCCCTGGACTAGCGGGGATGGCACAGATACGCAGTATTTT
. | TRBJ2-7 | TRBV7-9 | . | CASSLGSSDEQYF | TGTGCCAGCAGCTTAGGGTCCAGCGACGAGCAGTACTTC
. | TRBJ1-5 | TRBV27 | . | CASRPNGGGGQPQHF | TGTGCCAGCAGACCGAATGGGGGGGGCGGGCAGCCCCAGCATTTT
. | TRBJ2-3 | TRBV12-3/TRBV12-4 | . | CASRMTTDTQYF | TGTGCCAGCAGGATGACTACAGATACGCAGTATTTT
few | TRBJ1-1 | TRBV19 | TRBD1 | CASSKGTGLAEAFF | TGTGCCAGTAGTAAAGGGACAGGGCTCGCTGAAGCTTTCTTT
. | TRBJ2-2 | TRBV27 | . | CASSLSIQFPGELFF | TGTGCCAGCAGTTTATCGATCCAGTTCCCCGGGGAGCTGTTTTTT
. | TRBJ2-3 | TRBV9 | TRBD2 | CASSVRTSGFSTDTQYF | TGTGCCAGCAGCGTTAGGACTAGCGGCTTTAGCACAGATACGCAGTATTTT
once | TRBJ2-1 | TRBV7-8 | TRBD2 | CASRGLAGVYEQFF | TGTGCCAGCAGGGGACTAGCGGGGGTGTATGAGCAGTTCTTC
few | TRBJ1-4 | TRBV2 | TRBD1 | CASRDRVGSEKLFF | TGTGCCAGCAGGGACAGGGTTGGAAGCGAAAAACTGTTTTTT
. | TRBJ1-5 | TRBV28 | . | CASSSREERPQHF | TGTGCCAGCAGTTCAAGGGAGGAGAGGCCCCAGCATTTT
. | TRBJ1-1 | TRBV27 | . | CASSSRSKTEAFF | TGTGCCAGCAGTTCCCGGTCGAAAACTGAAGCTTTCTTT
. | TRBJ1-4 | TRBV18 | . | CASSPPSGVSTNEKLFF | TGTGCCAGCTCACCACCGTCGGGAGTTTCAACTAATGAAAAACTGTTTTTT